These T cell receptor beta chains were read from a single sample in a study of cytomegalovirus exposure and HLA in healthy donors. Profiled with immunoSEQ multiplex PCR; TCRdb holds only in-frame clones, not every one. The profile shows 95,000 to 100,000 clones, around 80% of them singletons. The sample consisted of PBMCs. These receptors originate from a man aged 60-69 years in good health and CMV-seropositive. Each CDR3 is given with its conserved first and last residue. A D gene is named only where the DNA matches it firmly. A clone size is listed for some rows: how often the clone was seen (once, few, many), or a class if it is expanded.

J gene: TRBJ2-7
V gene: TRBV7-3
clone size: once
D gene: TRBD2
CDR3 DNA: TGTGCCAGCAGCTCCACCGGGGGGGCCAAAGAGCAGTACTTC
CDR3 protein: CASSSTGGAKEQYF

J gene: TRBJ1-1
V gene: TRBV10-3
clone size: few
D gene: TRBD1
CDR3 DNA: TGTGCCACCAGGGACAGGGGGATCGTTACTGAAGCTTTCTTT
CDR3 protein: CATRDRGIVTEAFF

J gene: TRBJ2-7
V gene: TRBV23-1
clone size: .
D gene: .
CDR3 DNA: TGCGCCAGCAGTCAATCGTGGGGACAAGACTACGAGCAGTACTTC
CDR3 protein: CASSQSWGQDYEQYF

J gene: TRBJ1-6
V gene: TRBV27
clone size: .
D gene: .
CDR3 DNA: TGTGCCAGCAGTTTTTTCGGTAATTCACCCCTCCACTTT
CDR3 protein: CASSFFGNSPLHF

J gene: TRBJ1-4
V gene: TRBV14
clone size: .
D gene: .
CDR3 DNA: TGTGCCAGCAGCCGAACCCCAGGTGGCGCCGGAACTAATGAAAAACTGTTTTTT
CDR3 protein: CASSRTPGGAGTNEKLFF

J gene: TRBJ1-6
V gene: TRBV7-2
clone size: .
D gene: TRBD1
CDR3 DNA: TGTGCCAGCAGCCCGTCAGGACAGGGCAAGTCACCCCTCCACTTT
CDR3 protein: CASSPSGQGKSPLHF

J gene: TRBJ2-4
V gene: TRBV7-2
clone size: once
D gene: TRBD1
CDR3 DNA: TGTGCCAGCAGCCCCAAGGGACAGGGGACCATTCAGTACTTC
CDR3 protein: CASSPKGQGTIQYF

J gene: TRBJ2-3
V gene: TRBV5-1
clone size: .
D gene: TRBD2
CDR3 DNA: TGCGCCAGCAGCTCCCCGGGGGGAAGAGATACGCAGTATTTT
CDR3 protein: CASSSPGGRDTQYF

J gene: TRBJ1-6
V gene: TRBV18
clone size: .
D gene: .
CDR3 DNA: TGTGCCAGCTCACCGAGCCGCAGGGCTGATTCACCCCTCCACTTT
CDR3 protein: CASSPSRRADSPLHF

J gene: TRBJ1-6
V gene: TRBV25-1
clone size: .
D gene: .
CDR3 DNA: TGTGCCAGCAGTGAATCTTGGGGCAGTAATTCACCCCTCCACTTT
CDR3 protein: CASSESWGSNSPLHF

J gene: TRBJ2-1
V gene: TRBV9
clone size: .
D gene: .
CDR3 DNA: TGTGCCAGCAGCGCTCCGGGACTTCAGTTCTTC
CDR3 protein: CASSAPGLQFF

J gene: TRBJ1-4
V gene: TRBV6-1
clone size: .
D gene: .
CDR3 DNA: TGTGCCAGCAGTGTGCGACCGGGAGCAACTAATGAAAAACTGTTTTTT
CDR3 protein: CASSVRPGATNEKLFF

J gene: TRBJ2-3
V gene: TRBV5-4
clone size: .
D gene: .
CDR3 DNA: TGTGCCAGCACTACCGGAGGGGCGGCCGGCAGCACAGATACGCAGTATTTT
CDR3 protein: CASTTGGAAGSTDTQYF

J gene: TRBJ1-4
V gene: TRBV19
clone size: .
D gene: TRBD1
CDR3 DNA: TGTGCCAGTAGTATTCGGACAGGGACCGGTGAAAAACTGTTTTTT
CDR3 protein: CASSIRTGTGEKLFF

J gene: TRBJ2-5
V gene: TRBV30
clone size: .
D gene: .
CDR3 DNA: TGTGCCCGGGGAGTAGAGACCCAGTACTTC
CDR3 protein: CARGVETQYF

J gene: TRBJ2-2
V gene: TRBV7-6
clone size: .
D gene: .
CDR3 DNA: TGTGCCAGCAGCTTAGTCGAAGCTAGCGGGGAGCTGTTTTTT
CDR3 protein: CASSLVEASGELFF

J gene: TRBJ1-3
V gene: TRBV10-2
clone size: .
D gene: .
CDR3 DNA: TGCGCCAGCGGTCAGGGGTCGGCTGGAAACACCATATATTTT
CDR3 protein: CASGQGSAGNTIYF

J gene: TRBJ2-3
V gene: TRBV11-3
clone size: .
D gene: TRBD1
CDR3 DNA: TGTGCCAGCAGCTCAGGGACAGGGCGCTTTGGCACAGATACGCAGTATTTT
CDR3 protein: CASSSGTGRFGTDTQYF

J gene: TRBJ1-3
V gene: TRBV9
clone size: once
D gene: .
CDR3 DNA: TGTGCCAGCAGCGTAAATGAGGGGAGGGCTGGAAACACCATATATTTT
CDR3 protein: CASSVNEGRAGNTIYF

J gene: TRBJ2-1
V gene: TRBV15
clone size: .
D gene: .
CDR3 DNA: TGTGCCACCAGCCTAGCGCTTTTAAATGAGCAGTTCTTC
CDR3 protein: CATSLALLNEQFF

J gene: TRBJ2-3
V gene: TRBV5-4
clone size: .
D gene: .
CDR3 DNA: TGTGCCAGCAGCCTAGTATACACAGATACGCAGTATTTT
CDR3 protein: CASSLVYTDTQYF

J gene: TRBJ2-2
V gene: TRBV19
clone size: .
D gene: TRBD2
CDR3 DNA: TGTGCCAGTAGCGGCCCCCGACTAGCGGGGGGGAACACCGGGGAGCTGTTTTTT
CDR3 protein: CASSGPRLAGGNTGELFF

J gene: TRBJ2-3
V gene: TRBV27
clone size: .
D gene: .
CDR3 DNA: TGTGCCAGCAACCGGGGTGCGGGGACAGATACGCAGTATTTT
CDR3 protein: CASNRGAGTDTQYF

J gene: TRBJ1-5
V gene: TRBV15
clone size: .
D gene: .
CDR3 DNA: TGTGCCACCAGCAGAGGAGGAGTGAATCAGCCCCAGCATTTT
CDR3 protein: CATSRGGVNQPQHF

J gene: TRBJ2-4
V gene: TRBV7-2
clone size: .
D gene: .
CDR3 DNA: TGTGCCAGCAGCTTGTTAGCCCTCATAAACATTCAGTACTTC
CDR3 protein: CASSLLALINIQYF

J gene: TRBJ1-6
V gene: TRBV7-2
clone size: .
D gene: .
CDR3 DNA: TGTGCCAGCAGCCCACAGGGAATCAGTAATTCACCCCTCCACTTT
CDR3 protein: CASSPQGISNSPLHF

J gene: TRBJ2-7
V gene: TRBV5-4
clone size: .
D gene: TRBD2
CDR3 DNA: TGTGCCAGCAGCAAGGAGGGACTAGCGGGGGTAGACGAGCAGTACTTC
CDR3 protein: CASSKEGLAGVDEQYF

J gene: TRBJ2-6
V gene: TRBV5-4
clone size: few
D gene: .
CDR3 DNA: TGTGCCAGCAGCCGCGACAGGTCTGGGGCCAACGTCCTGACTTTC
CDR3 protein: CASSRDRSGANVLTF

J gene: TRBJ2-3
V gene: TRBV25-1
clone size: .
D gene: TRBD1
CDR3 DNA: TGTGCCAGCAGGGGACAGGGCACAGATACGCAGTATTTT
CDR3 protein: CASRGQGTDTQYF

J gene: TRBJ2-1
V gene: TRBV7-8
clone size: few
D gene: .
CDR3 DNA: TGTGCCAGCAGCTTAGGGGGCAGGGGGGCCTACAATGAGCAGTTCTTC
CDR3 protein: CASSLGGRGAYNEQFF

J gene: TRBJ2-7
V gene: TRBV27
clone size: .
D gene: TRBD1
CDR3 DNA: TGTGCCAGCAGTCCAAACAGGGGCTTCTACGAGCAGTACTTC
CDR3 protein: CASSPNRGFYEQYF

J gene: TRBJ2-7
V gene: TRBV10-3
clone size: .
D gene: TRBD1
CDR3 DNA: TGTGCCATCAGCCGGGACAGGGGGGCCTACGAGCAGTACTTC
CDR3 protein: CAISRDRGAYEQYF

J gene: TRBJ2-7
V gene: TRBV5-4
clone size: .
D gene: TRBD2
CDR3 DNA: TGTGCCAGCAGCTTCGGGGGGACGAGCTCCTACGAGCAGTACTTC
CDR3 protein: CASSFGGTSSYEQYF

J gene: TRBJ2-7
V gene: TRBV19
clone size: once
D gene: TRBD1
CDR3 DNA: TGTGCCAGTAGTGTCGTGCCGGGACAGGGCCTGTTCGAGCAGTACTTC
CDR3 protein: CASSVVPGQGLFEQYF

J gene: TRBJ2-1
V gene: TRBV30
clone size: few
D gene: TRBD2
CDR3 DNA: TGTGCCTGGAGTGACCTAGCGGGGGGGCATTACAATGAGCAGTTCTTC
CDR3 protein: CAWSDLAGGHYNEQFF

J gene: TRBJ2-3
V gene: TRBV9
clone size: .
D gene: .
CDR3 DNA: TGTGCCAGCAGCACTAGAGACCCCAGCGGCACAGATACGCAGTATTTT
CDR3 protein: CASSTRDPSGTDTQYF

J gene: TRBJ2-5
V gene: TRBV7-9
clone size: .
D gene: TRBD1
CDR3 DNA: TGTGCCAGCAGTACGGGGACAGGGAAAGAGACCCAGTACTTC
CDR3 protein: CASSTGTGKETQYF

J gene: TRBJ2-7
V gene: TRBV7-8
clone size: few
D gene: TRBD1
CDR3 DNA: TGTGCCAGCAGCAGCTTAAGTGGGACAGAGAACGAGCAGTACTTC
CDR3 protein: CASSSLSGTENEQYF

J gene: TRBJ1-4
V gene: TRBV25-1
clone size: .
D gene: .
CDR3 DNA: TGTGCCAGCAGTGAATTTGGCAGGGGTAATAATGAAAAACTGTTTTTT
CDR3 protein: CASSEFGRGNNEKLFF

J gene: TRBJ2-2
V gene: TRBV4-1
clone size: .
D gene: .
CDR3 DNA: TGCGCCAGCAGCCAAAACGGGGGAAGAACCGGGGAGCTGTTTTTT
CDR3 protein: CASSQNGGRTGELFF

J gene: TRBJ1-5
V gene: TRBV2
clone size: .
D gene: .
CDR3 DNA: TGTGCCAGCAGTGAAGTGCGGGGTCCGCGCAATCAGCCCCAGCATTTT
CDR3 protein: CASSEVRGPRNQPQHF

J gene: TRBJ1-2
V gene: TRBV10-3
clone size: .
D gene: .
CDR3 DNA: TGTGCCATCAGCCTTGGGGGGGATGGCTACACCTTC
CDR3 protein: CAISLGGDGYTF

J gene: TRBJ1-1
V gene: TRBV5-1
clone size: .
D gene: .
CDR3 DNA: TGCGCCAGCAGCCCCAGGGCCGGCACTGAAGCTTTCTTT
CDR3 protein: CASSPRAGTEAFF

J gene: TRBJ1-1
V gene: TRBV9
clone size: .
D gene: TRBD1
CDR3 DNA: TGTGCCAGCAGCGCGGGGACAGGTGGAGTCCTCGCTGAAGCTTTCTTT
CDR3 protein: CASSAGTGGVLAEAFF